This passage covers 21 T cell receptor beta chains from one sample sequenced in a study of shared clonotypes between healthy human individuals. Terminally differentiated effector memory CD45RA+ cells were excluded by CCR7 positive selection of CD45RO-negative cells. Here immunoSEQ multiplex PCR was the method, and the copy in TCRdb shows in-frame clones only, minus some. The table lists roughly 2.1 million clones, more than 85% of them singletons. The specimen sequenced was naive CD8+ T cells from PBMCs. These receptors were collected from a young man in good health. Some clones in this sample may be carry-over from other donors' samples.

J is TRBJ1-1 and V is TRBV6-1; possible D gene TRBD1, 5 bases. The germline CDR1 and CDR2 sequences are MNHNS and SASEGT. The CDR3 is 16 residues long. V was clipped by 2 bases and J by 6 bases, with 19 bases between them. The CDR3 DNA follows: TGTGCCAGCAGTGAATTTATTAGGGGAATGGGCGCTGAAGCTTTCTTT. Translating gives CASSEFIRGMGAEAFF.

The chain uses TRBV28 and TRBJ2-7; D is ambiguous. The CDR3 length is 11 residues. V gave up 8 bases and J gave up 2 bases, with 7 bases separating them. The V gene's germline CDR1 is MDHEN and CDR2 SYDVKM. CDR3: CASADTYEQYF. CDR3 nucleotides: TGTGCCAGCGCAGATACCTACGAGCAGTACTTC.

The chain couples TRBV28 to TRBJ1-2; TRBD1 matches at 9 bases. Germline values: CDR1 MDHEN, CDR2 SYDVKM. The CDR3 has 16 amino acids. The ends lost 6 bases at V and 3 bases at J; junction bases unmatched: 11. CDR3 in DNA: TGTGCCAGCAGAGGGACAGGGAGGACTGTTGACTATGGCTACACCTTC. It encodes CASRGTGRTVDYGYTF.

V gene TRBV27 combines with J gene TRBJ2-1; D not certain. The CDR3 spans 14 residues. Germline values: CDR1 MNHEY, CDR2 SMNVEV (reference sequence). V was cut by 4 bases and J by 8 bases, with 15 bases left in between. DNA for the CDR3: TGTGCCAGCAGTTACCAATCCCAGGCGTATGAGCAGTTCTTC. Translating it yields CASSYQSQAYEQFF.

The chain combines TRBV28 with TRBJ1-1; D ambiguous. Germline V gene sequence: CDR1 MDHEN, CDR2 SYDVKM. V was shortened by 2 bases and J by 4 bases, with 8 bases between the two germline ends. This CDR3 is built from 13 residues. The CDR3 reads CASSLTESTEAFF. The CDR3 region has the DNA TGTGCCAGCAGTTTAACTGAGTCCACTGAAGCTTTCTTT.

The rearrangement joins TRBV14 to TRBJ2-2; 10 bases are a match to TRBD1. Germline CDR1 and CDR2: SGHDN and FVKESK. Trimming cost V 0 bases and J 5 bases; bases outside gene matches: 6. The CDR3 is made up of 17 amino acids. CDR3 nucleotide sequence: TGTGCCAGCAGCCAAGAGGGACAGGGGCTCTGGACCGGGGAGCTGTTTTTT. Amino acid sequence: CASSQEGQGLWTGELFF.

This clone was picked up a small number of times. The chain combines TRBV4-3 with TRBJ1-5, with D uncertain. The CDR3 is 15 residues long. V was trimmed by 0 bases and J by 5 bases, leaving 11 bases between them. Germline assignment: CDR1 LGHNA and CDR2 YSLEER. The CDR3 DNA reads as TGCGCCAGCAGCCAAGATCTCGGGGTTTATCAGCCCCAGCATTTT. Translating it yields CASSQDLGVYQPQHF.

This chain links TRBV2 with TRBJ2-2; TRBD2 matches 8 bases. CDR3 length: 13 amino acids. The junction had 4 bases not matched to a gene; V was cut back by 9 bases and J by 4 bases. Germline V lookup: CDR1 SNHLY, CDR2 FYNNEI. CDR3 coding DNA: TGTGCCAGTCTAGCGGGTAGCACCGGGGAGCTGTTTTTT. It is translated as CASLAGSTGELFF.

V is TRBV4-1 and J is TRBJ2-7; the D gene is possibly TRBD1 (6 bases). This CDR3 has 15 amino acids. The germline CDR1 and CDR2 sequences are MGHRA and YSYEKL. Trimming removed 4 bases from V and 1 base from J, with 14 bases in between. This CDR3 is CASSPRTAGSYEQYF. CDR3 bases: TGCGCCAGCAGCCCAAGGACAGCCGGGTCCTACGAGCAGTACTTC.

The V call is TRBV28, the J call TRBJ2-5, with 13 bases matching TRBD2. Germline-derived CDR1 and CDR2 are MDHEN and SYDVKM. Losses at the gene ends were 3 bases for V and 2 bases for J; bases not matched to a gene: 3. The CDR3 length is 16 residues. The CDR3, as DNA: TGTGCCAGCAGTTTCTGGACTAGCGGGGGACAAGAGACCCAGTACTTC. This translates into CASSFWTSGGQETQYF.

V is TRBV5-6 and J is TRBJ2-1, with 9 bases matching TRBD2. The CDR3 is made up of 17 amino acids. In germline, CDR1 is SGHDT, CDR2 YYEEEE. Trimming took 4 bases from V and 3 from J; bases not matched to a gene: 11. CDR3 nucleotides: TGTGCCAGCAGCGAAGGGGCGGGAGGGATCCTCTACAATGAGCAGTTCTTC. It codes for CASSEGAGGILYNEQFF.

The V gene is TRBV6-5, the J gene TRBJ1-2; D is uncertain. Germline values: CDR1 MNHEY, CDR2 SVGAGI. With 2 bases removed from V and 4 bases from J, the gap between germline ends came to 11 bases. CDR3 length: 14 residues. DNA for the CDR3: TGTGCCAGCAGTTACAATTCAAGGGCCTATGGCTACACCTTC. Translation gives CASSYNSRAYGYTF.

The V and J genes are TRBV27 and TRBJ1-1; TRBD1 matches 8 bases. This CDR3 has 14 residues. CDR1 and CDR2 (germline): MNHEY, SMNVEV (reference sequence). After removal of 3 bases from V and 8 bases from J, the junction contained 8 bases not matched to a gene. CDR3 protein: CASSFQGASIEAFF. CDR3 bases: TGTGCCAGCAGTTTTCAGGGGGCGTCCATCGAAGCTTTCTTT.

Concerning this clone: The sample holds other DNA sequences that translate to the same CDR3. This chain joins TRBV27 and TRBJ1-1; TRBD1 is a possible D gene (6 bases). The V and J ends lost 5 bases and 1 base respectively, with 8 bases between them. CDR1 and CDR2 from the germline V gene are MNHEY and SMNVEV (reference sequence). This CDR3 has 13 amino acids. CDR3 residues: CASSLQGNTEAFF. The DNA of the CDR3 is TGTGCCAGCAGTCTACAGGGGAACACTGAAGCTTTCTTT.

Regarding this clone: In the same sample, other DNA sequences code for this CDR3. The chain is built from TRBV27 and TRBJ2-7; D call uncertain. The V gene lost 2 bases and the J gene lost 4 bases, with 9 bases spanning the gap. The CDR3 loop spans 13 amino acids. From germline, CDR1 is MNHEY and CDR2 SMNVEV (reference sequence). CDR3 in DNA: TGTGCCAGCAGTTTAGGGGATTCGTACGAGCAGTACTTC. Protein sequence: CASSLGDSYEQYF.

The rearrangement links TRBV29-1 to TRBJ2-1; a possible D gene is TRBD2 (6 bases). This CDR3 has 12 amino acids. CDR1 SQVTM and CDR2 ANQGSEA come from the germline V gene. V lost 7 bases and J 6 bases, leaving 13 bases between the germline ends. Written as DNA, the CDR3 is TGCAGCGGCAAGACTAGTCTCAATGAGCAGTTCTTC. Encoded protein: CSGKTSLNEQFF.

Note on this clone: The sample contains more than one DNA sequence encoding this CDR3. The chain employs TRBV27 and TRBJ2-7; 7 bases match TRBD2. The length of the CDR3 is 14 residues. V gave up 1 base and J gave up 4 bases; unmatched junction bases: 4. The germline V gene has CDR1 MNHEY and CDR2 SMNVEV (reference sequence). The CDR3 nucleotides read TGTGCCAGCAGTTTATGGGGAGGGCCGTACGAGCAGTACTTC. Amino acids: CASSLWGGPYEQYF.

On this clone itself: At one end the junction does not follow the germline gene, possibly because of a read error. The rearrangement uses TRBV27 and TRBJ2-7; a possible D gene is TRBD1 (7 bases). The CDR3 runs to 14 residues. CDR1 MNHEY and CDR2 SMNVEV come from the germline V gene (reference sequence). The CDR3 reads CASSAGQLGYGQYF. The CDR3 nucleotides are TGTGCCAGCAGTGCGGGACAGCTAGGGTACGGGCAGTACTTC.

V and J are TRBV11-2 and TRBJ2-7; 7 bases fit TRBD2. This CDR3 spans 14 amino acids. The junction had 10 bases not matched to a gene; V was cut back by 5 bases and J by 6 bases. Germline-derived CDR1 and CDR2 are SGHAT and FQNNGV. For the CDR3, the DNA is TGTGCCAGCAGCATCGAGACTAGCTCCCTCGAGCAGTACTTC. It is translated as CASSIETSSLEQYF.

The genes are TRBV14 and TRBJ2-5; D uncertain. Per germline, CDR1 SGHDN and CDR2 FVKESK. Trimming left V 0 bases short and J 5 bases short, with 10 bases between. This CDR3 comprises 14 residues. CDR3 residues: CASSQERMGETQYF. The CDR3 DNA reads as TGTGCCAGCAGCCAAGAGCGGATGGGGGAGACCCAGTACTTC.

The V gene is TRBV5-5, the J gene TRBJ1-1; D possibly corresponds to TRBD1 (6 bases). From germline, CDR1 is SGHKS and CDR2 YYEKEE (reference sequence). The V and J ends lost 0 bases and 1 base respectively, with 13 bases between them. CDR3 length: 16 amino acids. CDR3 region: CASSLEWGQSNTEAFF. DNA for the CDR3: TGTGCCAGCAGCTTGGAATGGGGGCAATCGAACACTGAAGCTTTCTTT.